Here is one T cell receptor beta chain with its context. It has no known antigen specificity. No quality values exist for individual bases; no much larger clone is one base distant. This sample stems from a study of control samples from healthy donors and cancer patients (dated by TCRdb to about 2020). From its cysteine to its phenylalanine, the CDR3 spans 14 amino acids. The CDR3 DNA has 42 bases and is translated from base 1. Preparation of the library involved the immunoSEQ multiplex PCR assay. TCRdb retrieved this table from immuneACCESS and kept in-frame rearrangements only. Not all clones are present; in checked studies, unresolved V genes account for under half, and no reason is known for the remainder. A total of over 200,000 clones appear in this sample, almost 85% of them only once. Of the sample, roughly 14% falls within the top ten clones.

The chain was built from TRBV12-2 and TRBJ2-3; TRBD2 is taken as the D call from the table, unchecked against the DNA. TRBV12-2 is classified as a pseudogene. The sample taken for sequencing was PBMCs. The sequence was collected from a woman aged 55-75 years with lung cancer. The DNA sequence reads TGTGCAAGTCGCTTACCCACTCCCACAGATACGCAGTATTTT. Its product reads: CASRLPTPTDTQYF.